This T cell receptor (beta chain) was found in a study of blood T cell repertoires in COVID-19. The CDR3 spans 15 residues. Trimming left V 5 bases short and J 0 bases short, with 11 bases between. Germline values: CDR1 MNHEY, CDR2 SMNVEV (reference sequence). The assay was immunoSEQ multiplex PCR, and TCRdb's table has in-frame clones only and misses some. The repertoire holds roughly 300,000 clones, with around 87% as singletons. The chain couples TRBV27 to TRBJ1-5; D perhaps matches TRBD1 (6 bases). Sequenced input: peripheral blood. The TCR originated in a woman aged 45-65 years who had recovered from COVID-19. CDR3 DNA: TGTGCCAGCAGTGTTGGACAGACTAGCAATCAGCCCCAGCATTTT. It is translated as CASSVGQTSNQPQHF.